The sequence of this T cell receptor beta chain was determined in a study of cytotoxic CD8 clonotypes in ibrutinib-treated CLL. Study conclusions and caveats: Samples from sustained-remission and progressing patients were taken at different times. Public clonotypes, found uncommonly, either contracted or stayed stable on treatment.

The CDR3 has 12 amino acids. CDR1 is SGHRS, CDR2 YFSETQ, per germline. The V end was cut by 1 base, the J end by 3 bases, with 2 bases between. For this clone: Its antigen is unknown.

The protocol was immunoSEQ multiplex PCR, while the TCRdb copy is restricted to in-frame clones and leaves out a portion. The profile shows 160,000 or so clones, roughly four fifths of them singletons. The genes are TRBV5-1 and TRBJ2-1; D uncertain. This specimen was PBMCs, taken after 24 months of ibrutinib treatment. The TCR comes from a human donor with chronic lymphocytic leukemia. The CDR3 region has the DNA TGCGCCAGCAGCTTGAACTACAATGAGCAGTTCTTC. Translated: CASSLNYNEQFF.